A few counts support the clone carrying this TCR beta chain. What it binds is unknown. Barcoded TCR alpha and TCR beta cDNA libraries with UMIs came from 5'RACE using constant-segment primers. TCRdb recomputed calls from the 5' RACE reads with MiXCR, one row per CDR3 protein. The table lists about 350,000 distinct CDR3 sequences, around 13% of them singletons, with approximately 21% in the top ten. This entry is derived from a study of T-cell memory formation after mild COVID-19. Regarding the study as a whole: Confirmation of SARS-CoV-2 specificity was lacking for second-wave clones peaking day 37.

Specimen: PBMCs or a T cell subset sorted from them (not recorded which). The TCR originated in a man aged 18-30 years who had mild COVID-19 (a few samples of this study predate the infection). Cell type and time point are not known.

The CDR3 spells CASSWLDTQYF. In DNA form, the CDR3 reads TGTGCCAGCAGTTGGTTAGACACCCAGTACTTC. J is TRBJ2-5 and V is TRBV7-2, with D hard to call. Trimming removed 6 bases from V and 8 bases from J, with 10 bases in between. Germline CDR1 is SGHTA and CDR2 is FQGNSA. CDR3 length equals 11 residues.